A single sample gave rise to the 20 T cell receptor beta chains below, sequenced in a study of CD8+CD57+ T cells in acquired aplastic anemia. Patients sequenced had flow cytometry evidence of CD8+CD57+ cell expansion. Template material for TCR beta VDJ and CDR3 profiling consisted of genomic DNA. Each CDR3 protein gets one entry after TCRdb re-called the reads with MiXCR. Of more than 150,000 distinct CDR3 sequences listed, approximately 51% are singletons. The specimen was sorted CD4+, CD8+, or CD8+CD57+ T cells (not recorded which) from PBMCs. These TCRs come from a human donor with aplastic anemia.

The V and J genes are TRBV7-9 and TRBJ2-7, with D possibly being TRBD2 (5 bases). The CDR3 loop spans 14 amino acids. Between the trimmed V and J ends, which lost 0 bases and 3 bases, there was a span of 9 bases. CDR1 is SEHNR, CDR2 FQNEAQ, per germline (reference sequence). The CDR3 loop is CASSLARGVYEQYV. The CDR3, as DNA: TGTGCCAGCAGCTTAGCACGGGGAGTCTACGAGCAGTACGTC.

The chain has TRBV19 and TRBJ2-7; tentative D call: TRBD1 (6 bases). V lost 5 bases and J lost 6, with 17 bases in between. The CDR3 length is 14 residues. Germline values: CDR1 LNHDA, CDR2 SQIVND (reference sequence). CDR3 coding DNA: TGTGCCAGTAGTGAACCGACAGGTTGGCGCGAGCAGTACTTC. Translated: CASSEPTGWREQYF.

The chain has TRBV29-1 and TRBJ2-3; 8 bases are a match to TRBD2. The CDR3 has 14 amino acids. After removal of 4 bases from V and 11 bases from J, the junction contained 14 bases not matched to a gene. Germline V gives CDR1 SQVTM, CDR2 ANQGSEA. This CDR3 is CSVGGGRPNNEQYF. Written as DNA, the CDR3 is TGCAGCGTTGGCGGGGGGCGGCCCAACAATGAGCAGTATTTT.

The table lists this clonotype with many counts. This chain uses TRBV11-2 with TRBJ1-5; TRBD1 aligns across 9 bases. Germline CDR1 is SGHAT and CDR2 is FQNNGV. This CDR3 spans 17 amino acids. After removal of 0 bases from V and 5 bases from J, the junction contained 8 bases not matched to a gene. This CDR3 reads CASSLETGGAYDQPQHF. The CDR3 DNA sequence: TGTGCCAGCAGCTTAGAGACAGGGGGGGCGTACGATCAGCCCCAGCATTTT.

V usage is TRBV7-9 and J usage is TRBJ1-2; 7 bases agree with TRBD1. The length of the CDR3 is 15 residues. Germline CDR1 is SEHNR and CDR2 is FQNEAQ (reference sequence). The trim removed 6 bases at V and 4 bases at J, leaving 11 bases unmatched. CDR3 in DNA: TGTGCCAGCAGTCCTGATGGGACAGCCTCCTATGGCTACACCTTC. It is translated as CASSPDGTASYGYTF.

The CDR3 here is CASSQPKLAGQETQYF. Written as DNA, the CDR3 is TGTGCCAGCAGCCAACCGAAACTAGCGGGGCAAGAGACCCAGTACTTC. The chain employs TRBV3-1 and TRBJ2-5, with TRBD2 identical over 10 bases. The V gene's germline CDR1 is LGHDT and CDR2 YNNKEL (reference sequence). Trimming removed 2 bases from V and 2 bases from J; junction bases left unmatched: 5. The CDR3 runs to 16 residues.

The chain recombines TRBV7-3 with TRBJ2-1, with TRBD2 matching 13 bases. The CDR3 length is 15 residues. Germline V CDR1 and CDR2: SGHTA, FQGTGA. After removal of 5 bases from V and 7 bases from J, the junction contained 5 bases not matched to a gene. This CDR3 is CASSLPGLAGNEQFF. CDR3 bases: TGTGCCAGCAGCCTACCGGGACTAGCGGGGAATGAGCAGTTCTTC. Based on the CDR3 plus reference TRBV7-3 and TRBJ2-1, the full variable domain is GAGVSQTPSNKVTEKGKYVELRCDPISGHTALYWYRQSLGQGPEFLIYFQGTGAADDSGLPNDRFFAVRPEGSVSTLKIQRTERGDSAVYLCASSLPGLAGNEQFFGPGTRLTVL.

This clonotype was detected only a few times. The V and J genes are TRBV6-5 and TRBJ1-1; possible D gene TRBD1, 6 bases. V lost 2 bases, J lost 1 base, and 14 bases lay in between. CDR1 and CDR2 from the germline V gene are MNHEY and SVGAGI. The CDR3 is made up of 16 amino acids. Here the CDR3 DNA reads TGTGCCAGCAGTTACCGACTGGGGACATCGAACACTGAAGCTTTCTTT. Translated, it gives CASSYRLGTSNTEAFF.

The genes are TRBV20-1 and TRBJ1-1; no clear D gene. The V gene's germline CDR1 is DFQATT and CDR2 SNEGSKA (reference sequence). Between the trimmed V and J ends, which lost 1 base and 0 bases, there was a span of 3 bases. The CDR3 loop spans 12 amino acids. CDR3 sequence: CSARVVNTEAFF. The CDR3 DNA sequence: TGCAGTGCTAGAGTGGTGAACACTGAAGCTTTCTTT.

This clonotype came up many times. The chain couples TRBV20-1 to TRBJ1-2; D is possibly TRBD1 (5 bases). The CDR3 consists of 14 residues. Per the germline V gene, CDR1 is DFQATT and CDR2 is SNEGSKA (reference sequence). Trimming stripped 6 bases from V and 5 bases from J, with 19 bases between. The CDR3 sequence is CSAPDLRGYYGYTF. The CDR3 nucleotides read TGCAGTGCGCCGGACCTCCGGGGGTATTATGGCTACACCTTC.

The chain couples TRBV19 to TRBJ2-2, with TRBD1 as a possible D gene (6 bases). This CDR3 spans 12 amino acids. The V end was cut by 3 bases, the J end by 8 bases, with 7 bases between. CDR1 and CDR2 (germline): LNHDA, SQIVND (reference sequence). The CDR3 here is CASSMGAGELFF. As DNA, the CDR3 is TGTGCCAGTAGTATGGGGGCAGGGGAGCTGTTTTTT.

This clonotype has a count of ten or more. The gene calls are TRBV5-1 and TRBJ2-5; TRBD2 agrees at 8 bases. Germline assignment: CDR1 SGHRS and CDR2 YFSETQ. The CDR3 is made up of 16 amino acids. Unmatched junction bases numbered 6, after V lost 1 base and J lost 1 base. The CDR3 sequence is CASSLFPLAGQETQYF. DNA of the CDR3: TGCGCCAGCAGCTTGTTTCCTCTAGCGGGCCAAGAGACCCAGTACTTC.

The chain uses TRBV2 and TRBJ2-7; possible D gene TRBD2, 6 bases. This CDR3 comprises 13 residues. Looked up from germline, CDR1 is SNHLY and CDR2 is FYNNEI. Deletions cut 6 bases from V and 3 bases from J, with 12 bases between. DNA for the CDR3: TGTGCCAGCAGGGAGGGGAGGCTCTACGAGCAGTACTTC. Translation gives CASREGRLYEQYF.

This clonotype has at least ten counts. The V gene is TRBV2, the J gene TRBJ2-7; 10 nucleotides match TRBD1. Per germline, CDR1 SNHLY and CDR2 FYNNEI. With V trimmed by 6 bases and J by 9 bases, 8 bases remained unmatched. The CDR3 totals 13 residues. CDR3 sequence reads: CASRGGTGVVQYV. CDR3 in DNA: TGTGCCAGCAGGGGCGGGACAGGGGTTGTGCAGTACGTC.

This clonotype has at least ten counts. The chain couples TRBV20-1 to TRBJ2-4; weak D call: TRBD1 (6 bases). Germline CDR1 is DFQATT and CDR2 is SNEGSKA (reference sequence). CDR3 length equals 15 residues. V was trimmed by 3 bases and J by 1 base, leaving 13 bases between them. CDR3 in DNA: TGCAGTGCTAGTTGGGGGACAACCGCCAAAAACATTCAGTACTTC. It encodes CSASWGTTAKNIQYF.

The genes are TRBV19 and TRBJ1-5, with TRBD1 identical over 10 bases. The germline V gene has CDR1 LNHDA and CDR2 SQIVND (reference sequence). V dropped 7 bases and J dropped 6; count of bases not matched to a gene: 9. This CDR3 is built from 15 residues. The CDR3 sequence is CASKTTGGYVQPQHF. The CDR3 nucleotides are TGTGCCAGTAAGACGACAGGGGGCTACGTTCAGCCCCAGCATTTT.

This clonotype was detected many times. The genes are TRBV11-1 and TRBJ2-5; the D is unclear. CDR1 and CDR2 from the germline V gene are SGHAT and FQDESV (reference sequence). CDR3 size: 12 residues. Trimming took 5 bases from V and 7 from J, leaving 11 bases between them. The CDR3 DNA reads as TGTGCCAGCAGCACTGGGCCTAGGACCCAGTACTTC. It encodes CASSTGPRTQYF.

This clonotype occurred many times. The genes are TRBV5-5 and TRBJ1-2, with 8 bases lining up with TRBD1. CDR1 and CDR2 (germline): SGHKS, YYEKEE (reference sequence). The V and J ends lost 5 bases and 0 bases, in that order; junction bases with no gene match: 9. The CDR3 runs 16 residues. CDR3 DNA: TGTGCCAGCAGAGAGAGAGGGACAGGCCCTAACTATGGCTACACCTTC. Translation gives CASRERGTGPNYGYTF. The full variable domain, completed using reference TRBV5-5 and TRBJ1-2, is DAGVTQSPTHLIKTRGQQVTLRCSPISGHKSVSWYQQVLGQGPQFIFQYYEKEERGRGNFPDRFSARQFPNYSSELNVNALLLGDSALYLCASRERGTGPNYGYTFGSGTRLTVV.

Worth noting for this clonotype: This may come from a read error, since a much larger clone is one base off. This chain connects TRBV12-5 to TRBJ2-7; D remains ambiguous. CDR1 is LGHNT and CDR2 is FRNRAP in the germline V gene. With 0 bases removed from V and 2 bases from J, the gap between germline ends came to 11 bases. The CDR3 runs to 15 residues. CDR3 bases: TGTGCTAGTGGTTTGGTACCTGGTAGTGCCTACGAGCAGTACGTC. Amino acids: CASGLVPGSAYEQYV.

V usage is TRBV24-1 and J usage is TRBJ1-2; D is possibly TRBD1 (5 bases). This CDR3 has 12 residues. With 4 bases removed from V and 11 bases from J, the gap between germline ends came to 13 bases. CDR1 and CDR2 from the germline V gene are KGHDR and SFDVKD. CDR3 in amino acids: CATSERTDIYTF. In DNA, the CDR3 is TGTGCCACCAGTGAGCGGACGGACATTTACACCTTC.